The source of this TCR beta chain is a study of identical twins. There are 12 residues in the CDR3. V was clipped by 2 bases and J by 5 bases, with 6 bases between them. CDR1 and CDR2 from the germline V gene are ENHRY and SYGVKD. Carrying unique molecular identifiers, the cDNA also gained a universal primer site through template switching. TCRdb re-analysed the 5' RACE reads in MiXCR, keeping a single row per CDR3 protein. The data contain fewer than 800,000 distinct CDR3 sequences, about 7.1% of them singletons. About this clonotype: Its cognate antigen is unknown.

Notes on the study in general: A lower insertion count was a feature of abundant cord blood beta clonotypes, with no such feature in memory repertoires.

This sample was also put to use in a study of yellow fever vaccine responses in identical twins.

Sequencing was carried out using PBMCs. The clonotype originates from a woman between 18 and 29 years old in good health. This rearrangement joins TRBV10-3 to TRBJ1-2; no clear D gene. The DNA of the CDR3 is TGTGCCATCAGTGAGGGGCTATATGGCTACACCTTC. The encoded protein is CAISEGLYGYTF.